This T cell receptor (beta chain) was obtained from a study of blood T cell repertoires in COVID-19. The wider study: COVID-19 samples from acute and convalescent phases originated in the United States, Italy and Spain.

Germline-derived CDR1 and CDR2 are SGHRS and YFSETQ. The CDR3 extends over 12 amino acids. The trim removed 2 bases at V and 7 bases at J, leaving 2 bases unmatched. The method was immunoSEQ multiplex PCR; TCRdb's version includes in-frame clones alone and lacks a portion of them. The sample yields 210,000 or so clones, 88% seen once. This clonotype was sampled from a woman in her twenties or thirties who had been exposed to COVID-19. Sequenced sample: PBMCs or T cells enriched from blood (not recorded which). This chain uses TRBV5-1 with TRBJ1-2; 7 nucleotides match TRBD1. The CDR3 protein is CASSLAGGGYTF. CDR3 DNA: TGCGCCAGCAGCTTAGCAGGGGGTGGCTACACCTTC.